The sequence of this T cell receptor beta chain was determined in a study of shared clonotypes between healthy human individuals. Study-wide points: Compared with clonotypes that all four donors shared, non-shared clonotypes had lower generation probabilities. It was observed that approximately 5% of naive CD4 clonotypes were shared across several donors.

A remark on this clone: Its antigen is unknown.

Sequencing was at deep level. The material for each subset, its genomic DNA, was split evenly across several immunoSEQ plates. The repertoire was sequenced with immunoSEQ multiplex PCR; TCRdb's copy has only in-frame clones and lacks some. The sample shows roughly 300,000 clones, about 70% of them seen only once. CDR1 SGHNT and CDR2 YENEEA come from the germline V gene. V lost 1 base and J 6 bases, leaving 10 bases between the germline ends. This CDR3 comprises 14 residues. The V gene is TRBV11-3, the J gene TRBJ2-1; a weak D match, TRBD2 (5 bases). The sequencing sample was made of memory CD4+ T cells sorted from blood. The sample's subset: CD45RA-negative fraction. This TCR was sampled from a young man in good health. The CDR3 DNA is TGTGCCAGCAGCTTAGCAGCGGATAGCAATGAGCAGTTCTTC. It encodes CASSLAADSNEQFF.